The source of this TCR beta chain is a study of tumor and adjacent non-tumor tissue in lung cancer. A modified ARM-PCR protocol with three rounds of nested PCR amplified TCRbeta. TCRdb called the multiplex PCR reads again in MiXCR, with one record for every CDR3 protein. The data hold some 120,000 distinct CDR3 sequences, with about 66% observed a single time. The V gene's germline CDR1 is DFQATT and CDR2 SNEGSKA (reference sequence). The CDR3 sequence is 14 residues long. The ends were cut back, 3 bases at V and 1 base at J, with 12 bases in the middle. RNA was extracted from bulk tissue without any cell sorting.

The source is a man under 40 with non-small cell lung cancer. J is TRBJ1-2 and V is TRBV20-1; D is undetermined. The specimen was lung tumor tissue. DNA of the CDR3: TGCAGTGCTAGGGATATGAAGCTTAACTATGGCTACACCTTC. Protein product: CSARDMKLNYGYTF.